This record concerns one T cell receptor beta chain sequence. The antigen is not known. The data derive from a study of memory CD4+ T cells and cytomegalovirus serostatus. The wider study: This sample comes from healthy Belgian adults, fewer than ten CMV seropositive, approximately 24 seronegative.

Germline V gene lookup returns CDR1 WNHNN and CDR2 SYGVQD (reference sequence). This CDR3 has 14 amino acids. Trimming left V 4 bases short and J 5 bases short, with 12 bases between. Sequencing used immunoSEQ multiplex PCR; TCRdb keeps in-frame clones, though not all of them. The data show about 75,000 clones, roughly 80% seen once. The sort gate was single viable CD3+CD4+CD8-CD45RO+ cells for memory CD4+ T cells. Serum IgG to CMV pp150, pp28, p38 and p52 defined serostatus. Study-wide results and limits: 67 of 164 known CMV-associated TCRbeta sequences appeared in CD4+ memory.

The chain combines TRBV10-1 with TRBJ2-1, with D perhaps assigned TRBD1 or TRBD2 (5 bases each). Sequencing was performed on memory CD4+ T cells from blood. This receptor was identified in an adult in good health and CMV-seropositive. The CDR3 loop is CASSARDRNNEQFF. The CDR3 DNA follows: TGCGCCAGCAGTGCCCGGGACCGAAACAATGAGCAGTTCTTC.